These 9 T cell receptor beta chains were all obtained from the same sample, sequenced in a study of cytomegalovirus exposure and HLA in healthy donors. Researchers ran the PCR with 60 Vbeta and 13 Jbeta primers. The assay was immunoSEQ multiplex PCR, and TCRdb's table has in-frame clones only and misses some. The data show around 200,000 clones, with about 80% seen just once and roughly 2.5% held by the top ten. The sequencing sample was made of PBMCs. The receptor source for this set is a woman aged 55 to 70 in good health and CMV-seropositive.

This clone was recorded only once. The rearrangement uses TRBV6-1 and TRBJ1-5; possible D gene TRBD1, 5 bases. V was trimmed by 6 bases and J by 7 bases, leaving 16 bases between them. The CDR3 runs to 14 residues. Per germline, CDR1 MNHNS and CDR2 SASEGT. CDR3 in amino acids: CASSLQGTRQPQHF. CDR3 nucleotides: TGTGCCAGCAGCCTTCAGGGTACTCGGCAGCCCCAGCATTTT.

This sequence joins TRBV5-1 and TRBJ2-3, with TRBD2 identical over 14 bases. V was clipped by 0 bases and J by 3 bases; unmatched bases: 6. This CDR3 spans 18 amino acids. CDR1 and CDR2 from the germline V gene are SGHRS and YFSETQ. CDR3 DNA sequence: TGCGCCAGCAGCTTGGAGGGACTAGCGGGAGTGGTGACAGATACGCAGTATTTT. This sequence encodes CASSLEGLAGVVTDTQYF.

This chain uses TRBV28 with TRBJ2-2; TRBD2 matches at 7 bases. The CDR3 is 15 amino acids. Trimming took 6 bases from V and 2 from J; bases not matched to a gene: 6. Germline V gives CDR1 MDHEN, CDR2 SYDVKM. The CDR3 DNA sequence: TGTGCCAGCAGCACAAGCGGGGTTAACACCGGGGAGCTGTTTTTT. Protein: CASSTSGVNTGELFF.

V usage is TRBV10-3 and J usage is TRBJ1-1; D gene ambiguous. Germline V gives CDR1 ENHRY, CDR2 SYGVKD. Trimming took off 0 bases at V and 8 bases at J, with 10 bases between the two ends. The length of the CDR3 is 13 residues. The chain's CDR3 is CAISESLGSEAFF. CDR3 bases: TGTGCCATCAGTGAGTCGTTGGGCAGCGAAGCTTTCTTT.

The chain combines TRBV5-1 with TRBJ2-7, with 10 bases fitting TRBD2. The J segment lost 5 bases and the V segment lost 0 bases, leaving 11 bases of the junction unmatched. This CDR3 spans 17 amino acids. Looked up from germline, CDR1 is SGHRS and CDR2 is YFSETQ. DNA for the CDR3: TGCGCCAGCAGCTTGGTGAGCGGGGGGGGTTCTATGGACGAGCAGTACTTC. Protein sequence: CASSLVSGGGSMDEQYF.

The rearrangement uses TRBV5-1 and TRBJ2-5; 10 nucleotides line up with TRBD2. The CDR3 runs 17 residues. The germline gives CDR1 SGHRS, CDR2 YFSETQ. V shed 4 bases, J shed 1 base, and the junction held 10 bases outside the gene matches. CDR3 coding DNA: TGCGCCAGCAGCCCAGAAAGGACTAGCGGAGCCCAAGAGACCCAGTACTTC. Amino acids: CASSPERTSGAQETQYF.

V and J are TRBV19 and TRBJ2-7, with D possibly being TRBD1 (7 bases). The germline gives CDR1 LNHDA, CDR2 SQIVND (reference sequence). The CDR3 is made up of 13 amino acids. V dropped 6 bases and J dropped 3 bases, with 12 bases sitting between them. CDR3 sequence reads: CASSGGQLYEQYF. Written as DNA, the CDR3 is TGTGCCAGTAGCGGGGGACAGCTCTACGAGCAGTACTTC.

The chain joins TRBV29-1 to TRBJ1-2; D gene unclear. Germline V gene lookup returns CDR1 SQVTM and CDR2 ANQGSEA. The CDR3 runs 14 residues. The CDR3 here is CRAGGGSVGGGYTF. In nucleotides, the CDR3 is TGCAGGGCGGGAGGAGGCAGCGTCGGAGGAGGCTACACCTTC.

V is TRBV7-9 and J is TRBJ2-7, with 7 nucleotides matching TRBD1. CDR1 SEHNR and CDR2 FQNEAQ come from the germline V gene (reference sequence). The CDR3 is 18 amino acids. V gave up 5 bases and J gave up 1 base; unmatched junction bases: 17. The CDR3 coding sequence is TGTGCCAGCAGCACCTTAAGTTTGGCGCAGGGGGTTTCCTACGAGCAGTACTTC. Its protein is CASSTLSLAQGVSYEQYF. Variable domain in full (rest from reference TRBV7-9 and TRBJ2-7): DTGVSQNPRHKITKRGQNVTFRCDPISEHNRLYWYRQTLGQGPEFLTYFQNEAQLEKSRLLSDRFSAERPKGSFSTLEIQRTEQGDSAMYLCASSTLSLAQGVSYEQYFGPGTRLTVT.